Following are 30 T cell receptor beta chains from one sample sequenced in a study of T cells in Graves' hyperthyroidism and ophthalmopathy. Amplification yielded TCR beta CDR3 regions, with RNA transcripts as the source. Initially, a first-round RT-PCR of the TCR CDR3 employed the HTBI primer set. TCRdb passed the multiplex PCR reads through MiXCR, listing each CDR3 protein once. Among under 350,000 distinct CDR3 sequences listed, roughly 15% were seen once. Sample: blood. These receptors were collected from a woman aged 30 to 39 with Graves' hyperthyroidism that later progressed to Graves' ophthalmopathy.

This clonotype was seen repeatedly, ten times or more. The rearrangement uses TRBV18 and TRBJ1-6; 7 bases line up with TRBD1. The V segment lost 5 bases and the J segment 8 bases; nucleotides outside the gene matches: 9. CDR1 and CDR2 from the germline V gene are KGHSH and LQKENI. The CDR3 loop spans 15 amino acids. The CDR3, as DNA: TGTGCCAGCTCAATTACCGGGACAGATGATTCACCCCTCCACTTT. It is translated as CASSITGTDDSPLHF.

This clonotype was counted many times. J is TRBJ2-1 and V is TRBV11-2; D not certain. CDR1 and CDR2 from the germline V gene are SGHAT and FQNNGV. The CDR3 runs 16 residues. V gave up 5 bases and J gave up 0 bases, with 14 bases separating them. The CDR3 protein is CASSRSLGHSYNEQFF. The CDR3 DNA reads TGTGCCAGCAGCCGGAGCTTAGGTCACTCCTACAATGAGCAGTTCTTC.

This clonotype came up many times. The rearrangement uses TRBV28 and TRBJ1-1, with no clear D. The ends were cut back, 6 bases at V and 1 base at J, with 24 bases in the middle. The CDR3 is made up of 18 amino acids. CDR1 MDHEN and CDR2 SYDVKM come from the germline V gene. The CDR3 region is CASSLAGKKGRKNTEAFF. CDR3 DNA sequence: TGTGCCAGCAGCCTAGCGGGGAAAAAGGGCCGAAAGAACACTGAAGCTTTCTTT.

A word on this clonotype: It is unclear where the CDR3 begins or ends on the DNA, so no DNA is shown, and the CDR3 is as TCRdb lists it. The rearrangement joins TRBV7-3 to TRBJ2-2; TRBD1 is taken as the D call from the table, unchecked against the DNA. The CDR3 has 14 residues if both end residues are counted. Germline lookup yields CDR1 SGHTA and CDR2 FQGTGA. CDR3 protein: CASSPRQLGGSCFF.

This clonotype was observed a few times. The chain has TRBV4-2 and TRBJ1-6; TRBD1 aligns across 8 bases. The germline V gene encodes CDR1 LGHNA and CDR2 YNFKEQ. V gave up 4 bases and J gave up 10 bases; unmatched junction bases: 15. The CDR3 loop spans 17 amino acids. The CDR3 region has the DNA TGTGCCAGCAGCCGCCTAGGGACAGGCTTTTCGGGGTCACCCCTCCACTTT. It is translated as CASSRLGTGFSGSPLHF.

This clonotype was seen ten or more times. This chain links TRBV6-1 with TRBJ2-7, with no clear D. The CDR3 spans 14 residues. The V gene lost 2 bases and the J gene lost 2 bases, with 10 bases spanning the gap. Germline CDR1 reads MNHNS; CDR2 reads SASEGT. CDR3 coding DNA: TGTGCCAGCAGTGAATATGGTGGAGCCTACGAGCAGTACTTC. This encodes CASSEYGGAYEQYF.

The table lists this clonotype with many counts. The gene calls are TRBV20-1 and TRBJ2-5; unclear D gene. Trimming shortened V by 0 bases and J by 7 bases, and 6 bases separated the two germline ends. This CDR3 has 11 amino acids. The V gene's germline CDR1 is DFQATT and CDR2 SNEGSKA (reference sequence). The CDR3 DNA is TGCAGTGCTAGAGATCTTGGGACCCAGTACTTC. Protein product: CSARDLGTQYF.

This clonotype was counted between two and nine times. V and J are TRBV15 and TRBJ2-4; D call uncertain. The V end lost 0 bases, the J end lost 3 bases, and 9 bases lay between the germline ends. CDR1 is LNHNV and CDR2 is YYDKDF in the germline V gene (reference sequence). The CDR3 totals 15 residues. The CDR3 DNA sequence: TGTGCCACCAGCAGAGATGGAACGGGCAAAAACATTCAGTACTTC. It translates to CATSRDGTGKNIQYF.

This clonotype was seen many times. The chain joins TRBV28 to TRBJ1-6; D remains unclear. This CDR3 has 14 amino acids. Between the trimmed V and J ends, which lost 6 bases and 9 bases, there was a span of 15 bases. From germline, CDR1 is MDHEN and CDR2 SYDVKM. CDR3 nucleotide sequence: TGTGCCAGCAGCCCGGCCCTCTTGGGTTCACCCCTCCACTTT. Protein: CASSPALLGSPLHF.

This clonotype was counted a few times. The chain couples TRBV30 to TRBJ2-5, with 10 nucleotides matching TRBD2. V shed 3 bases and J 5 bases; nucleotides not matched to a gene: 12. Germline V gene sequence: CDR1 GTSNPN, CDR2 SVGIG (reference sequence). The CDR3 covers 16 residues. CDR3: CAWSPGTSARRETQYF. As DNA, the CDR3 is TGTGCCTGGAGCCCGGGGACTAGCGCCAGAAGGGAGACCCAGTACTTC.

The CDR3, as DNA: TGTGCCAGCAGTCCCACTAGCGGGAGTGACACCGGGGAGCTGTTTTTT. It translates to CASSPTSGSDTGELFF. V gene TRBV6-2 or TRBV6-3 combines with J gene TRBJ2-2; 11 positions agree with TRBD2. Trimming removed 5 bases from V and 3 bases from J; junction bases left unmatched: 5. The germline V gene encodes CDR1 MNHEY and CDR2 SVGEGT. CDR3 size: 16 residues.

This clonotype was seen at least ten times. The chain combines TRBV7-9 with TRBJ1-1; D not certain. The CDR3 consists of 14 residues. V lost 6 bases and J 1 base, leaving 12 bases between the germline ends. Germline loops: CDR1 SEHNR, CDR2 FQNEAQ (reference sequence). The CDR3: CASRTVIGNTEAFF. The CDR3 DNA reads TGTGCCAGCAGGACGGTTATAGGGAACACTGAAGCTTTCTTT.

At least ten counts were recorded for this clonotype. The V and J genes are TRBV6-1 and TRBJ1-1; the match to TRBD1 covers 7 bases. The V gene end was trimmed by 5 bases and the J gene end by 5 bases; junction bases not matched to a gene: 14. Per the germline V gene, CDR1 is MNHNS and CDR2 is SASEGT. This CDR3 is built from 16 residues. The CDR3 DNA follows: TGTGCCAGCAGTTCCCCGGACAGGCCGGGGGGAACTGAAGCTTTCTTT. Its translation is CASSSPDRPGGTEAFF.

This clonotype was recorded at least ten times. The gene calls are TRBV20-1 and TRBJ2-7; either TRBD1 or TRBD2 may supply D (5 bases each). Looked up from germline, CDR1 is DFQATT and CDR2 is SNEGSKA (reference sequence). The V end lost 3 bases, the J end lost 0 bases, and 15 bases lay between the germline ends. The CDR3 is 15 residues long. In DNA form, the CDR3 reads TGCAGTGCTAGTCCCCGGGACGCCCTCTCCTACGAGCAGTACTTC. Its translation: CSASPRDALSYEQYF.

The J gene is TRBJ1-4, the V gene TRBV27; 7 bases map to TRBD1. The CDR3 length is 14 residues. Germline values: CDR1 MNHEY, CDR2 SMNVEV (reference sequence). Trimming removed 6 bases from V and 8 bases from J; junction bases left unmatched: 9. The CDR3 DNA reads TGTGCCAGCAGCGCACAGGGGACTGAAGAAAAACTGTTTTTT. Translation: CASSAQGTEEKLFF.

In its sample, this clonotype was seen many times. The V and J genes are TRBV24-1 and TRBJ1-2, with a tentative D call TRBD1 (6 bases). There are 19 residues in the CDR3. V was pared by 4 bases and J by 4 bases, with 27 bases between. CDR1 and CDR2 (germline): KGHDR, SFDVKD. This chain's CDR3 is CATSEDQGRQFELCYGYTF. The CDR3 nucleotides are TGTGCCACCAGTGAGGATCAGGGGCGTCAGTTCGAACTTTGCTATGGCTACACCTTC.

The CDR3 DNA reads TGTGCCACCAGTGATTTTGGGACAGGCCCCTCCGGGGTGTTTTTT. As protein: CATSDFGTGPSGVFF. The chain carries TRBV24-1 and TRBJ2-2, with 8 bases that match TRBD1. The CDR3 is 15 amino acids. V lost 1 base and J lost 15; bases outside the gene matches: 12. Germline CDR1 KGHDR, CDR2 SFDVKD.

This clonotype was found many times. A read error may account for a junction end that differs from germline. The CDR3 DNA sequence: TGTGCTAGCAGTCACGACTTGAATTGGAATGAGCAGTTCTTC. Its translation: CASSHDLNWNEQFF. The rearrangement uses TRBV7-7 and TRBJ2-1; D is ambiguous. CDR1 and CDR2 (germline): SSHAT, FNYEAQ (reference sequence). CDR3 length: 14 amino acids.

This clonotype was seen repeatedly, ten times or more. The chain combines TRBV18 with TRBJ2-3; possibly TRBD2 for D (6 bases). The V gene lost 3 bases and the J gene lost 1 base, with 20 bases spanning the gap. This CDR3 contains 18 residues. Germline-derived CDR1 and CDR2 are KGHSH and LQKENI. CDR3 amino acids: CASSPRETGVRGTDTQYF. CDR3 nucleotides: TGTGCCAGCTCACCTCGGGAAACGGGAGTACGAGGCACAGATACGCAGTATTTT.

This clonotype was counted ten times or more. The V gene is TRBV30, the J gene TRBJ1-2, with a possible D match to TRBD1 (5 bases). Germline lookup yields CDR1 GTSNPN and CDR2 SVGIG (reference sequence). There are 11 residues in the CDR3. Trimming took off 5 bases at V and 4 bases at J, with 8 bases between the two ends. The CDR3 DNA is TGTGCCTGGGACAGTTTCTATGGCTACACCTTC. Protein sequence: CAWDSFYGYTF.

This clonotype was detected only a few times. The chain uses TRBV7-9 and TRBJ1-3; 10 bases fit TRBD1. The V segment lost 5 bases and the J segment 0 bases; nucleotides outside the gene matches: 16. This CDR3 is 20 amino acids long. From germline, CDR1 is SEHNR and CDR2 FQNEAQ (reference sequence). DNA of the CDR3: TGTGCCAGCAGCAAGAAACCGGGACAGGGGTATCAGATCTCTGGAAACACCATATATTTT. Amino acids: CASSKKPGQGYQISGNTIYF. The entire variable domain, with the rest obtained from reference TRBV7-9 and TRBJ1-3, is as follows: DTGVSQNPRHKITKRGQNVTFRCDPISEHNRLYWYRQTLGQGPEFLTYFQNEAQLEKSRLLSDRFSAERPKGSFSTLEIQRTEQGDSAMYLCASSKKPGQGYQISGNTIYFGEGSWLTVV.

The chain uses TRBV11-2 and TRBJ2-3; no reliable D call. Germline V lookup: CDR1 SGHAT, CDR2 FQNNGV. The CDR3 length is 16 residues. Trimming took off 1 base at V and 3 bases at J, with 14 bases between the two ends. CDR3 region: CASSLGFRTSTDTQYF. In nucleotides, the CDR3 is TGTGCCAGCAGCTTAGGGTTTCGGACCTCTACAGATACGCAGTATTTT. Using reference TRBV11-2 and TRBJ2-3 for the parts outside the CDR3, the full variable domain is EAGVAQSPRYKIIEKRQSVAFWCNPISGHATLYWYQQILGQGPKLLIQFQNNGVVDDSQLPKDRFSAERLKGVDSTLKIQPAKLEDSAVYLCASSLGFRTSTDTQYFGPGTRLTVL.

This clonotype has just one count. The chain has TRBV12-3 or TRBV12-4 and TRBJ2-3; 7 positions agree with TRBD2. After removal of 3 bases from V and 0 bases from J, the junction contained 9 bases not matched to a gene. The CDR3 is made up of 17 amino acids. This chain's CDR3 is CASSFPKSGASTDTQYF. CDR3 sequence (DNA): TGTGCCAGCAGTTTCCCCAAGAGCGGGGCTAGCACAGATACGCAGTATTTT.

This clonotype appeared a few times. This chain links TRBV20-1 with TRBJ2-2; 12 bases are shared with TRBD2. The CDR3 totals 19 residues. Trimming cost V 6 bases and J 6 bases; bases outside gene matches: 20. CDR1 and CDR2 (germline): DFQATT, SNEGSKA (reference sequence). The CDR3 nucleotides are TGCAGTGCCCTAGGACTAGCGGGAAAGGGAGCAGGAGGATCCGGGGAGCTGTTTTTT. Amino acid sequence: CSALGLAGKGAGGSGELFF.

The chain is built from TRBV20-1 and TRBJ2-1; 9 nucleotides align to TRBD1. The CDR3 runs to 15 residues. The germline gives CDR1 DFQATT, CDR2 SNEGSKA (reference sequence). V trimming: 1 base; J trimming: 8 bases; junction bases outside the gene matches: 9. CDR3 nucleotide sequence: TGCAGTGCTAGAGGGGGACAGGGTCCTTTCTATGAGCAGTTCTTC. Its translation is CSARGGQGPFYEQFF.

This clonotype was detected ten times or more. The CDR3 protein is CASSLTASGRPNNTGELFF. The CDR3 DNA reads TGTGCCAGCAGCTTGACGGCTAGCGGGAGGCCTAATAACACCGGGGAGCTGTTTTTT. The chain recombines TRBV5-5 with TRBJ2-2; TRBD2 aligns across 11 bases. With 1 base clipped from V and 2 bases from J, the junction kept 10 bases outside the gene matches. Germline CDR1 SGHKS, CDR2 YYEKEE (reference sequence). The length of the CDR3 is 19 residues.

Worth noting for this clonotype: A clone one base away is much larger, so this may be a read error. This sequence joins TRBV6-1 and TRBJ2-7; D might be TRBD1 or TRBD2, each matching 5 bases. The V end was cut by 8 bases, the J end by 9 bases, with 23 bases between. Germline CDR1 MNHNS, CDR2 SASEGT. The CDR3 covers 14 residues. This CDR3 is CASDSRGVGNGQYF. The CDR3, as DNA: TGTGCCAGCGATTCCCGAGGGGTTGGAAACGGGCAGTACTTC.

This clonotype was found many times. The chain uses TRBV10-3 and TRBJ2-7; 9 positions agree with TRBD2. The V gene end was trimmed by 5 bases and the J gene end by 2 bases; junction bases not matched to a gene: 7. The V gene's germline CDR1 is ENHRY and CDR2 SYGVKD. The CDR3 consists of 15 residues. The CDR3, as DNA: TGTGCCATCAGTAAAGACATAGCGGGAGCCTACGAGCAGTACTTC. Translation gives CAISKDIAGAYEQYF.

This chain joins TRBV6-1 and TRBJ2-7; D call uncertain. This CDR3 has 14 amino acids. Per the germline V gene, CDR1 is MNHNS and CDR2 is SASEGT. V was clipped by 4 bases and J by 2 bases, with 12 bases between them. The CDR3 reads CASSVAPNPYEQYF. The CDR3 nucleotides are TGTGCCAGCAGTGTAGCTCCCAATCCCTACGAGCAGTACTTC.

Of note for this clonotype: A read error is possible here, since a much larger clone lies one base away. This chain joins TRBV14 and TRBJ2-3; D is uncertain. This CDR3 is 13 amino acids long. V was cut by 4 bases and J by 1 base, with 6 bases left in between. Looked up from germline, CDR1 is SGHDN and CDR2 is FVKESK. CDR3 in amino acids: CASSPWGTDTQYF. CDR3 sequence (DNA): TGTGCCAGCAGCCCCTGGGGCACAGATACGCAGTATTTT.